This T cell receptor beta chain stems from a study of blood T cell repertoires in COVID-19. For the study at large: Samples taken during acute and convalescent COVID-19 were collected in the United States, Italy and Spain. The analysed material was cDNA or gDNA that came from T cells, B-cell-depleted T cells, or PBMCs.

Original processing methods: Estimation of nucleated cell counts was performed using reference gene primer amplification. Generated by immunoSEQ multiplex PCR, the TCRdb table keeps only in-frame clones and is missing some. V and J calls and clone size follow that table, whereas D and trimming were derived from the DNA. The sample lists roughly 280,000 clones; around 86% were seen once. The CDR3 runs 17 residues. J gave up 1 base and V 3 bases, and 11 bases lay outside the gene matches. Germline loops: CDR1 SGHRS, CDR2 YFSETQ. The material sequenced was peripheral blood. This sequence was found in a man aged 50-60 years with acute or convalescent COVID-19. The V call is TRBV5-1, the J call TRBJ1-2; 8 bases are shared with TRBD1. The CDR3 loop reads CASSWDRRSTFNYGYTF. DNA for the CDR3: TGCGCCAGCAGCTGGGACAGGAGGAGTACCTTTAACTATGGCTACACCTTC.